The present TCR beta chain was sequenced within a study of blood T cell repertoires in COVID-19. Study details: PBMCs, B-cell-depleted T cells, or T cells were the source of the cDNA or gDNA that made up the material.

Germline CDR1 KGHSH, CDR2 LQKENI. The CDR3 sequence is 14 residues long. Trimming left V 2 bases short and J 1 base short, with 8 bases between. Original handling: Amplifying reference gene primers gave estimates of nucleated cell counts. Sequencing used immunoSEQ multiplex PCR; TCRdb keeps in-frame clones, though not all of them. V and J calls and clone size are those listed in that table; D and trimming were worked out from the DNA. The sample holds about 52,000 clones, more than 75% seen once. This chain uses TRBV18 with TRBJ2-5; D remains unclear. The receptor was isolated from a man aged 65 to 85 with acute or convalescent COVID-19. Sequencing was performed on peripheral blood. CDR3 sequence reads: CASSPNAVQETQYF. CDR3 nucleotides: TGTGCCAGCTCACCAAATGCAGTCCAAGAGACCCAGTACTTC.